This TCR beta chain is drawn from a study of T cell responses to AZD1222 COVID-19 vaccine (dated by TCRdb to the early 2020s). Turning to the overall study: AZD1222 recipients given second doses at about 4 weeks or at about 12 weeks were pooled, since spike-specific TCR depth and breadth were not found to differ between the two schedules. A total of 233 trial participants underwent TCR sequencing, of whom 200 to 220 received two doses of AZD1222 and about 25 received two doses of the MenACWY control vaccine. Trial participants were enrolled by age into subgroups of 18-55, 56-69 and 70-plus years, and about 150, 27 and 61 TCR-sequenced participants, respectively, were included in these subgroups. The full study reports these points: CD4 TCRs associated with the vaccine covered the entire spike protein, and the dominant responses were in regions 160-218 and 743-854. After two AZD1222 doses, both the breadth and the depth of spike-specific TCRs were significantly higher than at day 0 and than in MenACWY recipients. In the small 56-69-year group, the increase in depth fell short of significance, most likely because of low power. Conclusions about previously exposed vaccinees are limited, since just a handful of AZD1222 recipients were seropositive for SARS-CoV-2 at baseline. Reportedly, almost half of the unique spike-specific TCRs recognized epitopes lying outside the regions that are mutated in the B.1.351 and B.1.1.7 variants. Participants were mostly white British, with more females than males. The authors suggested clonal diversity may have been underestimated. Because no day 14 peak-response samples were available, repertoires were characterized only after the peak T cell response.

To note about this clone: Its antigen target is currently unknown. Base-call qualities are not available, and no considerably larger clone is one nucleotide away.

The intended sense of this specimen's time point label: baseline before first vaccination. Vaccinee samples came from UK trials COV001 and COV002, including a single-blind randomized controlled phase 2/3 trial of AZD1222 (ChAdOx1 nCoV-19) in healthy adults. For TCRbeta chain sequencing, PBMC samples were collected from trial participants at day 0 and at day 28 after the second dose. For CDR1 and CDR2, the germline V gene (reference sequence) lists LNHDA and SQIVND. At the junction V is shortened by 3 bases and J by 4 bases, with 16 bases in between. Spanning cysteine to phenylalanine, the CDR3 consists of 16 amino acids. The kept DNA is CDR3 alone, 48 bases in frame from the first base. The CDR3 regions of human TCRbeta chains were analyzed by immunosequencing. Concerning the study's data processing: Repertoire TCRs were matched against a reference library of SARS-CoV-2-specific TCRs generated with the MIRA antigen-specificity platform. Breadth was defined as the fraction of unique TCRs that were SARS-CoV-2-associated. Depth was defined as the fraction of total T cells that were SARS-CoV-2-associated. Using the MIRA data, each spike-specific TCR was assigned both to the spike region to which the TCR was reactive and to a CD4 or CD8 class. Log10-transformed breadth and depth values were compared by one-way ANOVA with Sidak's multiple comparisons tests. TCRdb mirrors the immuneACCESS table, restricted to in-frame sequences. Some clones are absent from its copies; in checked studies, under half trace to an unresolved V gene, and the reason for the others is unknown. V, J and clone size were drawn from that table, and D and trimming were deduced from the DNA. The sample table contains about 120,000 clones; only one count was recorded for about 87% of them. Roughly 8.9% of the sample rests with the top ten.

The specimen comprised peripheral blood, sampled on day 0 of AZD1222 vaccination. The chain is assembled from TRBV19 and TRBJ1-5, and TRBD1 may be the D gene, going by 6 matching bases. The clonotype was recovered from an adult in good health. The CDR3 region has the sequence CASSIRGGARNQPQHF. The nucleotides read TGTGCCAGTAGTATCCGCGGGGGGGCTAGAAATCAGCCCCAGCATTTT.